These T cell receptor beta chains were read from a single sample in a study of OX40 agonist ivuxolimab in advanced cancers. Data came from immunoSEQ multiplex PCR; TCRdb stores just in-frame clones and leaves some out. Seen here are some 75,000 clones, 80% to 85% observed once, and the top ten hold less than 2.5%. The sequencing here drew on CD4+ or CD8+ T cells sorted from blood, taken in a trial of the OX40 agonist ivuxolimab. Source of these receptors: an adult with an advanced solid tumor such as melanoma, head and neck, liver or kidney cancer. The CDR3 runs from the conserved cysteine through the conserved F or W. Fields, in order: CDR3 DNA, CDR3 protein, V gene, clone size, J gene, D gene. The D gene is left open where the match is weak. Only part of the rows carry a size: once, few, many, or a class if the clone is expanded.

CDR3 DNA: TGTGCCAGCTCACCAGGTCCCGGCAGTACCTACGAGCAGTACTTC
CDR3 protein: CASSPGPGSTYEQYF
V gene: TRBV18
clone size: -
J gene: TRBJ2-7
D gene: -

CDR3 DNA: TGCAGCGTTGAACAGGTCCGGGATACGCAGTATTTT
CDR3 protein: CSVEQVRDTQYF
V gene: TRBV29-1
clone size: -
J gene: TRBJ2-3
D gene: -

CDR3 DNA: TGTGCCAGCAGACACTACGACAGGGGTAGGGACATTCAGTACTTC
CDR3 protein: CASRHYDRGRDIQYF
V gene: TRBV6-5
clone size: -
J gene: TRBJ2-4
D gene: TRBD1

CDR3 DNA: TGTGCCAGCAGCGGAGACCCCGACAGGGGGTACGAGCAGTACTTC
CDR3 protein: CASSGDPDRGYEQYF
V gene: TRBV21-1
clone size: -
J gene: TRBJ2-7
D gene: -

CDR3 DNA: TGTGCCAGCTCAGGGGACCGATACCTTTACGAGCAGTACTTC
CDR3 protein: CASSGDRYLYEQYF
V gene: TRBV18
clone size: -
J gene: TRBJ2-7
D gene: -

CDR3 DNA: TGTGCCAGCAGTACAGGGGGTTGGAGCAATCAGCCCCAGCATTTT
CDR3 protein: CASSTGGWSNQPQHF
V gene: TRBV6-5
clone size: once
J gene: TRBJ1-5
D gene: TRBD1

CDR3 DNA: TGTGCCAGCAGCCAAGGCGCGGGAGGGCCAGAAGATACGCAGTATTTT
CDR3 protein: CASSQGAGGPEDTQYF
V gene: TRBV4-2
clone size: -
J gene: TRBJ2-3
D gene: TRBD2

CDR3 DNA: TGTGCCAGCAGTTACTCTCGGGGTTTGGGAGAGACCCAGTACTTC
CDR3 protein: CASSYSRGLGETQYF
V gene: TRBV6-5
clone size: -
J gene: TRBJ2-5
D gene: -

CDR3 DNA: TGTGCCAGCAGTTACCAGGGGCCACCCACAGATACGCAGTATTTT
CDR3 protein: CASSYQGPPTDTQYF
V gene: TRBV6-6
clone size: -
J gene: TRBJ2-3
D gene: -

CDR3 DNA: TGTGCCAGCAGCGTTTACGTTGGGTCGAACACTGAAGCTTTCTTT
CDR3 protein: CASSVYVGSNTEAFF
V gene: TRBV7-2
clone size: once
J gene: TRBJ1-1
D gene: -

CDR3 DNA: TGTGCCAGCAGCTTGGGGGAGGGCCCCGAGCAGTACTTC
CDR3 protein: CASSLGEGPEQYF
V gene: TRBV5-7
clone size: -
J gene: TRBJ2-7
D gene: TRBD2

CDR3 DNA: TGCGCCAGCAGCCAAGAACAGGTGATTGATTCACCCCTCCACTTT
CDR3 protein: CASSQEQVIDSPLHF
V gene: TRBV4-1
clone size: -
J gene: TRBJ1-6
D gene: -

CDR3 DNA: TGTGCCAGCAGCGTTCAGCGGGAGTGGAATGATGAGCAGTTCTTC
CDR3 protein: CASSVQREWNDEQFF
V gene: TRBV9
clone size: -
J gene: TRBJ2-1
D gene: TRBD2

CDR3 DNA: TGTGCCAGCAGACCACAGGGAACTAATGAAAAACTGTTTTTT
CDR3 protein: CASRPQGTNEKLFF
V gene: TRBV7-9
clone size: -
J gene: TRBJ1-4
D gene: -